This TCR beta chain was identified during a study of CD8+CD57+ T cells in acquired aplastic anemia. Patients sequenced had flow cytometry evidence of CD8+CD57+ cell expansion. Many counts were recorded for this clonotype. Germline loops: CDR1 SNHLY, CDR2 FYNNEI. The CDR3 contains 12 residues. Deletions cut 7 bases from V and 1 base from J, with 7 bases between. Template material for TCR beta VDJ and CDR3 profiling consisted of genomic DNA. TCRdb used MiXCR to reprocess the reads, holding one entry per CDR3 protein. Seen here are approximately 180,000 distinct CDR3 sequences, about 60% observed once, and the top ten hold about 44%.

The sample comprised sorted CD4+, CD8+, or CD8+CD57+ T cells (not recorded which) from PBMCs. This receptor was taken from a human donor with aplastic anemia. The chain couples TRBV2 to TRBJ1-1; D remains ambiguous. CDR3 nucleotides: TGTGCCAGCACCCTGGCGAACACTGAAGCTTTCTTT. Its protein is CASTLANTEAFF. Full variable domain (rest looked up from reference TRBV2 and TRBJ1-1): EPEVTQTPSHQVTQMGQEVILRCVPISNHLYFYWYRQILGQKVEFLVSFYNNEISEKSEIFDDQFSVERPDGSNFTLKIRSTKLEDSAMYFCASTLANTEAFFGQGTRLTVV.